This T cell receptor beta chain was sequenced during a study of response to subunit inactivated influenza vaccine. Study conclusions and caveats: T cells newly recruited by each seasonal influenza vaccination are few, the authors suggested.

A single record per CDR3 protein comes from TCRdb applying MiXCR to the RT-PCR reads. The repertoire holds 500,000 to 600,000 distinct CDR3 sequences, with 12% to 15% as singletons. Points on this clonotype: The target antigen is unknown.

The sequenced sample was PBMCs from blood, obtained about 13 days after vaccination. The sequence derives from a man aged 45-65 years who received an inactivated influenza vaccine.

The CDR3 region is CSASDTSYEQYF. The CDR3 DNA is TGCAGTGCTAGCGACACATCCTACGAGCAGTACTTC. The chain recombines TRBV20-1 with TRBJ2-7; D is unresolved. Germline V gene data show CDR1 as DFQATT and CDR2 as SNEGSKA (reference sequence). The CDR3 is made up of 12 amino acids. Trimming left V 3 bases short and J 1 base short, with 7 bases between.